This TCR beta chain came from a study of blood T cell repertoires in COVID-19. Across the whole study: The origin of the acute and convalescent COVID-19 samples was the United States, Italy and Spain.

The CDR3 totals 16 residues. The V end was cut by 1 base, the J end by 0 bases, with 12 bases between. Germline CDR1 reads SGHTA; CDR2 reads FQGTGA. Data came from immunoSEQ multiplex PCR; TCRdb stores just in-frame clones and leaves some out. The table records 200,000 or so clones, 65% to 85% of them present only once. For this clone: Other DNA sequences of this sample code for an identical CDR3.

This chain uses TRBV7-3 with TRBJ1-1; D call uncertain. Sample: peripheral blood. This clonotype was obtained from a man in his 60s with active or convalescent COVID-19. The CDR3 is CASSLRAGSLNTEAFF. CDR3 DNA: TGTGCCAGCAGCTTAAGGGCGGGCAGCTTGAACACTGAAGCTTTCTTT.